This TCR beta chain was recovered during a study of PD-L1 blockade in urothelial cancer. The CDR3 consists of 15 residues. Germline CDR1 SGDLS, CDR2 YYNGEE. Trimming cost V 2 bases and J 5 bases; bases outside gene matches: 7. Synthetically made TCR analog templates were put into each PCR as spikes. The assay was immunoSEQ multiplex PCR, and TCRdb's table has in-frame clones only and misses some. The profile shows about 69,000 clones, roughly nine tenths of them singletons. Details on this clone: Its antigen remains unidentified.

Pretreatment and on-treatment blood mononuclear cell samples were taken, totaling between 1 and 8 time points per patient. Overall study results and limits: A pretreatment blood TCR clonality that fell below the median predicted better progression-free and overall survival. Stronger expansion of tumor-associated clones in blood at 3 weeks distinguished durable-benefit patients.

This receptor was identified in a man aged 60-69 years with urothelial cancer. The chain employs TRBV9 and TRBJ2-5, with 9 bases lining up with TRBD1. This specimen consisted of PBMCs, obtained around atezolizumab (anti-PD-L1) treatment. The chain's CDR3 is CASSVQGQGGETQYF. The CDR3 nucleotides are TGTGCCAGCAGCGTCCAGGGACAGGGAGGGGAGACCCAGTACTTC. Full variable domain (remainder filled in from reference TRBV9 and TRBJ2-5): DSGVTQTPKHLITATGQRVTLRCSPRSGDLSVYWYQQSLDQGLQFLIQYYNGEERAKGNILERFSAQQFPDLHSELNLSSLELGDSALYFCASSVQGQGGETQYFGPGTRLLVL.